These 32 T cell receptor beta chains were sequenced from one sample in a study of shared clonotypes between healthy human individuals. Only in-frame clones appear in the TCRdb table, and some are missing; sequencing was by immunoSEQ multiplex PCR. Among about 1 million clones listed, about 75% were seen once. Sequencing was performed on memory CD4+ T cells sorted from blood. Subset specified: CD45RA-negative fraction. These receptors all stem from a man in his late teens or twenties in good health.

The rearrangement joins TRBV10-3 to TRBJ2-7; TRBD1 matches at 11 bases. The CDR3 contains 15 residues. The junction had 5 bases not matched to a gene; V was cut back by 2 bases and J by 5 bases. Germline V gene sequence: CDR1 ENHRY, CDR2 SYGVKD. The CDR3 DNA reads TGTGCCATCAGTGAGCAGGACAGGGGGCTCCACGAGCAGTACTTC. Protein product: CAISEQDRGLHEQYF.

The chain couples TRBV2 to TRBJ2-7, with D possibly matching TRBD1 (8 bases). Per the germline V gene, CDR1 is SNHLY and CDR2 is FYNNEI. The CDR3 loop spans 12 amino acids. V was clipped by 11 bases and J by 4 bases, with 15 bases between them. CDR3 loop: CAGGGQVYEQYF. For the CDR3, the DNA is TGTGCCGGGGGGGGACAGGTTTACGAGCAGTACTTC.

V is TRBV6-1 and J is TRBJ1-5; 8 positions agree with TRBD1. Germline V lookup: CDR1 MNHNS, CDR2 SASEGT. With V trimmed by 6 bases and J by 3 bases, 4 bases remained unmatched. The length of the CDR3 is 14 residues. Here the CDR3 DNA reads TGTGCCAGCAGCCGGGACAGGTACAATCAGCCCCAGCATTTT. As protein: CASSRDRYNQPQHF.

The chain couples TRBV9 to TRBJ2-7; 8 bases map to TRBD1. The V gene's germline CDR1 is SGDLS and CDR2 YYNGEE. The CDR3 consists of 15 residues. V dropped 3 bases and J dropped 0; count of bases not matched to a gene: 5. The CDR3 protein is CASSAGQGFSYEQYF. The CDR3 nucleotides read TGTGCCAGCAGCGCAGGACAGGGATTCTCCTACGAGCAGTACTTC.

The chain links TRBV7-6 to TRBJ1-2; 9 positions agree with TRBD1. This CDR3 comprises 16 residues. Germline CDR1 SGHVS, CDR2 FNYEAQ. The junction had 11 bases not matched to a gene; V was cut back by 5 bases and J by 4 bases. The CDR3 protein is CASSAGTGYISYGYTF. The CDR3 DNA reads TGTGCCAGCAGCGCCGGGACAGGGTATATTTCCTATGGCTACACCTTC.

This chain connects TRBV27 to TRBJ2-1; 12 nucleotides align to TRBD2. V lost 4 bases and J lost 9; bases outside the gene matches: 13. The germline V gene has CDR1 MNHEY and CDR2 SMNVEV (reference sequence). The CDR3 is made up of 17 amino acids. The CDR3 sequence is CASSYRDSSGGASEQFF. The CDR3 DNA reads TGTGCCAGCAGTTACAGGGACTCTAGCGGGGGGGCTAGTGAGCAGTTCTTC.

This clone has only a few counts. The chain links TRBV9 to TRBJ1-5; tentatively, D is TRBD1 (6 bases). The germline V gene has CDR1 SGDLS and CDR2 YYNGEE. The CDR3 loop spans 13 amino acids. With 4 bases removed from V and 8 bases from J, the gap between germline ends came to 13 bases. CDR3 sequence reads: CASSRGPGEPQHF. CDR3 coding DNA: TGTGCCAGCAGCCGGGGCCCAGGGGAGCCCCAGCATTTT.

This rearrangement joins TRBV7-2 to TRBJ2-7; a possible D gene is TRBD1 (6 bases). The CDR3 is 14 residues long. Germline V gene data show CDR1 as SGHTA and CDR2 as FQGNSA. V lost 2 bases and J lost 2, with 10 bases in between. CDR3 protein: CASSLYQGTYEQYF. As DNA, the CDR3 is TGTGCCAGCAGCTTATATCAGGGGACCTACGAGCAGTACTTC.

The CDR3 here is CAWSERPNSPLHF. In DNA form, the CDR3 reads TGTGCCTGGAGTGAAAGACCTAATTCACCCCTCCACTTT. The chain recombines TRBV30 with TRBJ1-6; D unclear. V was cut by 1 base and J by 6 bases, with 7 bases left in between. Germline loops: CDR1 GTSNPN, CDR2 SVGIG (reference sequence). This CDR3 has 13 amino acids. Full variable domain (rest looked up from reference TRBV30 and TRBJ1-6): SQTIHQWPATLVQPVGSPLSLECTVEGTSNPNLYWYRQAAGRGLQLLFYSVGIGQISSEVPQNLSASRPQDRQFILSSKKLLLSDSGFYLCAWSERPNSPLHFGNGTRLTVT.

The CDR3: CASSKGQASYEQYF. CDR3 nucleotide sequence: TGTGCCAGCAGCAAGGGACAGGCCTCCTACGAGCAGTACTTC. V usage is TRBV5-4 and J usage is TRBJ2-7; 8 positions match TRBD1. Germline trimming cut 4 bases from V and 0 bases from J; bases unmatched to any gene: 3. CDR3 length equals 14 residues. Germline V gene lookup returns CDR1 SGHNT and CDR2 YYREEE (reference sequence).

CDR3 sequence reads: CASKQTGSSPEAFF. CDR3 sequence (DNA): TGCGCCAGCAAACAGACAGGGTCCTCCCCTGAAGCTTTCTTT. The rearrangement uses TRBV10-2 and TRBJ1-1; 7 bases map to TRBD1. This CDR3 has 14 residues. V shed 7 bases, J shed 6 bases, and the junction held 11 bases outside the gene matches. Germline V gene data show CDR1 as WSHSY and CDR2 as SAAADI.

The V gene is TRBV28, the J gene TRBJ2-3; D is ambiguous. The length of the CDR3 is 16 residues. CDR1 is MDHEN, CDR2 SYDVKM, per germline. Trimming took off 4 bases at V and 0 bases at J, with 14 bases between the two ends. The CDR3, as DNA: TGTGCCAGCAGTTCCCCCCGGCTATTGAGCACAGATACGCAGTATTTT. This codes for CASSSPRLLSTDTQYF.

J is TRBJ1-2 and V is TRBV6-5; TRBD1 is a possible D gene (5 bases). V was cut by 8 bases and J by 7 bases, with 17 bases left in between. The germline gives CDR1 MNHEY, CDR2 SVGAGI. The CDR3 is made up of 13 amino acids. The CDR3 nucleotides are TGTGCCAGCCACGGTGGAGGGGCGTCTGGCTACACCTTC. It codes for CASHGGGASGYTF.

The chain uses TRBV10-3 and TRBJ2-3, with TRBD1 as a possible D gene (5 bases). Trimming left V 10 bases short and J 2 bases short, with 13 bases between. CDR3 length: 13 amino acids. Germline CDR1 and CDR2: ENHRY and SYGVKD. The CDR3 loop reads CASQDTSTDTQYF. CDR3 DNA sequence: TGTGCCAGCCAGGACACCTCCACAGATACGCAGTATTTT.

DNA of the CDR3: TGCGCCAGCAGTGCCCTAGGGACAGGTCTCAATCAGCCCCAGCATTTT. This sequence encodes CASSALGTGLNQPQHF. The chain is built from TRBV10-2 and TRBJ1-5; 8 positions match TRBD1. The CDR3 has 16 residues. The ends lost 4 bases at V and 3 bases at J; junction bases unmatched: 8. Germline assignment: CDR1 WSHSY and CDR2 SAAADI.

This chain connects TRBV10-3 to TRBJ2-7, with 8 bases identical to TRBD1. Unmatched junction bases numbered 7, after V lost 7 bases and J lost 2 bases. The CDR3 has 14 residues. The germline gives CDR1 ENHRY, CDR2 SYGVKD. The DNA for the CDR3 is TGTGCCATCACCTCCGGACAGGGCCCCTACGAGCAGTACTTC. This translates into CAITSGQGPYEQYF.

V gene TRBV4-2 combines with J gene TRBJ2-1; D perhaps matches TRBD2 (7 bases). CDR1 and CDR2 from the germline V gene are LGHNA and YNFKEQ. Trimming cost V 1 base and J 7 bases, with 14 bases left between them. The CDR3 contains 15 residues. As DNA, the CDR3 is TGTGCCAGCAGCCAAGTCGGGGGGCTAGCTAATGAGCAGTTCTTC. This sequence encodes CASSQVGGLANEQFF.

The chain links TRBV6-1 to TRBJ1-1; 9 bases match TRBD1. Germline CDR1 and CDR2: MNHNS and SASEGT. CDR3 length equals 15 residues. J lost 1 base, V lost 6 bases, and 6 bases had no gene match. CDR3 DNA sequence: TGTGCCAGCAGCCGACAGGGGGTAGCGAACACTGAAGCTTTCTTT. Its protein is CASSRQGVANTEAFF.

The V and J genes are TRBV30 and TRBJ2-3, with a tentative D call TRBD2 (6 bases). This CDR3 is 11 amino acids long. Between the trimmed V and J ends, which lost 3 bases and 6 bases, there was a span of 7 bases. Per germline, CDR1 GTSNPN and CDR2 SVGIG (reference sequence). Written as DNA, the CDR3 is TGTGCCTGGAGGGGGAGGGATACGCAGTATTTT. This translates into CAWRGRDTQYF.

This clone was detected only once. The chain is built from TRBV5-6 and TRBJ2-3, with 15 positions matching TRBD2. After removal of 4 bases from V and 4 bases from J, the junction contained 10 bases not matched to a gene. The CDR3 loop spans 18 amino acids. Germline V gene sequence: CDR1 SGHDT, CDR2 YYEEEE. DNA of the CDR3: TGTGCCAGCAGCCCCGGACTAGCGGGGGGGACCGGGCCAGATACGCAGTATTTT. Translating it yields CASSPGLAGGTGPDTQYF.

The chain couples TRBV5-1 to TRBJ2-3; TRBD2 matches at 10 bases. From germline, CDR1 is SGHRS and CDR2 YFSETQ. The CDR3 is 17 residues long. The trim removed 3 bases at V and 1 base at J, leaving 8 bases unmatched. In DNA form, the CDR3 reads TGCGCCAGCAGCTCTCCGGGACTAGCGAGCCGCACAGATACGCAGTATTTT. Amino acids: CASSSPGLASRTDTQYF.

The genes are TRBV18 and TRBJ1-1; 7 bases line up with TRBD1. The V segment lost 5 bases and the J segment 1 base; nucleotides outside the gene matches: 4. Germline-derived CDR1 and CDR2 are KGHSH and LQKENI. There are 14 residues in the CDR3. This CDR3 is CASSSEGANTEAFF. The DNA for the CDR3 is TGTGCCAGCTCATCCGAGGGGGCGAACACTGAAGCTTTCTTT.

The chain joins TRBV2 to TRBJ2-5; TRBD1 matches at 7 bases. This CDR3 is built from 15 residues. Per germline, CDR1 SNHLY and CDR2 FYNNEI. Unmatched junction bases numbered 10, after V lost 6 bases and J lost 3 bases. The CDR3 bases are TGTGCCAGCAGGGGCCTGGGACAGAGGAAAGAGACCCAGTACTTC. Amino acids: CASRGLGQRKETQYF.

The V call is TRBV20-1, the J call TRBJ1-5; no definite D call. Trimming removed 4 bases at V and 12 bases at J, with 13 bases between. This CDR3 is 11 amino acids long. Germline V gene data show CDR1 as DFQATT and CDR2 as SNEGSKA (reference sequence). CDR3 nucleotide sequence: TGCAGTGCTAAGGGCGTGTACGACCAGCATTTT. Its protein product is CSAKGVYDQHF.

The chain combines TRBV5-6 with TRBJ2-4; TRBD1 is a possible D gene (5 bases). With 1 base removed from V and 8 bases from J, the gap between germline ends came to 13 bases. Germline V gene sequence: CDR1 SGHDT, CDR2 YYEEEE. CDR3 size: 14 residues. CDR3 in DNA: TGTGCCAGCAGCTTGCAGGGTCTTTGGGACATTCAGTACTTC. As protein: CASSLQGLWDIQYF.

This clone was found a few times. The DNA of the CDR3 is TGTGCCAGCAGCTTAGCTGTCGGATACACTGAAGCTTTCTTT. Its protein product is CASSLAVGYTEAFF. The chain links TRBV7-2 to TRBJ1-1; no clear D gene. The CDR3 length is 14 residues. Germline V gene lookup returns CDR1 SGHTA and CDR2 FQGNSA. The V gene lost 0 bases and the J gene lost 3 bases, with 8 bases spanning the gap.

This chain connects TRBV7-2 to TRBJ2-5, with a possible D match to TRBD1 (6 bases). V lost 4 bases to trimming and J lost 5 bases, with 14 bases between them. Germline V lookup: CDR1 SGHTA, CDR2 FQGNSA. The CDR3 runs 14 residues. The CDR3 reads CASSYQTQGETQYF. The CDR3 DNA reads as TGTGCCAGCAGCTATCAGACCCAGGGGGAGACCCAGTACTTC.

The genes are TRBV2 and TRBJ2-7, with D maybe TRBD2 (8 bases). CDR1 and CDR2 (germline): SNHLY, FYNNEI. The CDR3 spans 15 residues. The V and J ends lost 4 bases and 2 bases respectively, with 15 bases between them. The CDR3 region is CASSVNGRGPYEQYF. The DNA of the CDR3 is TGTGCCAGCAGTGTCAACGGGAGGGGGCCCTACGAGCAGTACTTC.

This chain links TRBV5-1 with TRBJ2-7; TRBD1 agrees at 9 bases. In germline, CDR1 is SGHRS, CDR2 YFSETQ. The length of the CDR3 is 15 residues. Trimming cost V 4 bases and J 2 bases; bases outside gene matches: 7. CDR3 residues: CASSPTGQGAYEQYF. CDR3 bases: TGCGCCAGCAGCCCCACGGGACAGGGTGCCTACGAGCAGTACTTC. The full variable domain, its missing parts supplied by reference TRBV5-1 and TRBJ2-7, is KAGVTQTPRYLIKTRGQQVTLSCSPISGHRSVSWYQQTPGQGLQFLFEYFSETQRNKGNFPGRFSGRQFSNSRSEMNVSTLELGDSALYLCASSPTGQGAYEQYFGPGTRLTVT.

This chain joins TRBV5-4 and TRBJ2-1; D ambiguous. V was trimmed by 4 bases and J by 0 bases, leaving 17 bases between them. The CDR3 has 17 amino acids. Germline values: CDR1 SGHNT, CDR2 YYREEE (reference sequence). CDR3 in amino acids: CASSPLNAASSYNEQFF. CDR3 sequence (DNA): TGTGCCAGCAGCCCGCTTAATGCGGCAAGCTCCTACAATGAGCAGTTCTTC. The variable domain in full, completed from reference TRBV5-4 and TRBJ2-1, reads ETGVTQSPTHLIKTRGQQVTLRCSSQSGHNTVSWYQQALGQGPQFIFQYYREEENGRGNFPPRFSGLQFPNYSSELNVNALELDDSALYLCASSPLNAASSYNEQFFGPGTRLTVL.

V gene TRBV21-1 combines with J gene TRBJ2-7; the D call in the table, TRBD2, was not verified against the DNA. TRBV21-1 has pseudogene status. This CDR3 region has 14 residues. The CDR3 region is CASSDRGGIYEQYF. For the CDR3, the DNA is TGTGCCAGCAGCGATCGTGGAGGGATCTACGAGCAGTACTTC.

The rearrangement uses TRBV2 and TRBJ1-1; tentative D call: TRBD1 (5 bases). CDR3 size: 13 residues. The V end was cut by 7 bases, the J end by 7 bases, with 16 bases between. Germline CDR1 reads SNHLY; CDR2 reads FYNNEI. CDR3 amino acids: CASNANGAGEAFF. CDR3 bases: TGTGCCAGCAATGCGAACGGGGCAGGTGAAGCTTTCTTT.